Shown below are 5 T cell receptor beta chains from a single sample sequenced in a study of blood T cell repertoires in acute mononucleosis. As to time point: convalescence about 6 months (5-8 months) after acute presentation (visit 7). TCRdb keeps only in-frame clones here, not all; method: immunoSEQ multiplex PCR. The sample has hundreds of clones, 25% to 35% seen once. Specimen: EBV YVL epitope tetramer+ CD8+ T cells sorted from PBMCs, collected during convalescence from infectious mononucleosis. Regarding subset: CD8 T cells binding a tetramer with EBV BRLF1 109-117 peptide (YVL-BR). These receptors originate from a young man with infectious mononucleosis caused by EBV.

The chain carries TRBV6-5 and TRBJ2-3; tentatively, D is TRBD1 (5 bases). The CDR3 is 15 amino acids. Trimming removed 5 bases at V and 9 bases at J, with 21 bases between. The germline CDR1 and CDR2 sequences are MNHEY and SVGAGI. CDR3 amino acids: CASSAVLGSGWTQYF. The CDR3 bases are TGTGCCAGCAGTGCCGTACTTGGGTCAGGGTGGACGCAGTATTTT.

Comments on this clone: A junction boundary mismatches the germline segment, possibly from a read error. This sequence joins TRBV19 and TRBJ2-3, with TRBD2 identical over 7 bases. The CDR3 is made up of 14 amino acids. Germline loops: CDR1 LNHDA, CDR2 SQIVND (reference sequence). The CDR3 nucleotides are TGTGCCTGTAGAAGAGCGGGAAACTCTGATACGCAGTATTTT. It specifies CACRRAGNSDTQYF.

A few counts support this clone. The genes are TRBV23-1 and TRBJ2-7, with D possibly TRBD2 on 5 matching bases. TRBV23-1 carries the ORF label, with uncertain function. The CDR3 has 14 amino acids. The DNA of the CDR3 is TGCGCAGACCCTTTGAGGCGCCCGGGGAACGAGCAGTACTTC. Protein sequence: CADPLRRPGNEQYF.

The chain carries TRBV28 and TRBJ2-7; 9 positions agree with TRBD2. Losses at the gene ends were 4 bases for V and 3 bases for J; bases not matched to a gene: 4. This CDR3 is built from 14 residues. Germline V gene data show CDR1 as MDHEN and CDR2 as SYDVKM. DNA of the CDR3: TGTGCCAGCAGTTCATCGACTAGCGGCTACGAGCAGTACTTC. It translates to CASSSSTSGYEQYF.

This clone was observed a few times. V and J are TRBV6-1 and TRBJ2-3; D call uncertain. Germline V gives CDR1 MNHNS, CDR2 SASEGT. The V end was cut by 4 bases, the J end by 9 bases, with 20 bases between. This CDR3 is built from 15 residues. Here the CDR3 reads CASSALLWSSSTQYF. The CDR3 DNA is TGTGCCAGCAGTGCCCTACTTTGGTCATCTTCGACGCAGTATTTT.